This TCR beta chain was documented in a study of blood T cell repertoires in COVID-19. Clones were sequenced by immunoSEQ multiplex PCR, and TCRdb holds only the in-frame ones, with some missing. Seen here are roughly 260,000 clones, about 93% observed once, and the top ten hold over 1.5%. Trimming cost V 8 bases and J 4 bases; bases outside gene matches: 3. The germline gives CDR1 LGHDT, CDR2 YNNKEL (reference sequence). This CDR3 region has 12 residues. The receptor was isolated from a woman under 30 who had recovered from COVID-19. The chain is built from TRBV3-1 (or the pseudogene TRBV3-2) and TRBJ1-2, with TRBD1 matching 8 bases. The sequencing input was PBMCs or T cells enriched from blood (not recorded which). CDR3 in DNA: TGTGCCAGCGGACAGGGAGGCTATGGCTACACCTTC. Translated: CASGQGGYGYTF.